This TCR beta chain was found in a study of cytomegalovirus exposure and HLA in healthy donors. Study-level points and caveats: DRB1 showed the most TCR associations and HLA-C the fewest in a later analysis, as rates varied by HLA locus. Sequencing probably produced one cluster of sequence variants that were highly shared.

The PCR had 60 Vbeta and 13 Jbeta primers. TCRdb's copy holds only in-frame clones and misses some; the assay was immunoSEQ multiplex PCR. This table has more than 100,000 clones, 87% appearing once. A remark on this clone: What it binds is unknown.

Trimming cost V 5 bases and J 5 bases; bases outside gene matches: 5. The CDR3 loop spans 15 amino acids. The V gene's germline CDR1 is SEHNR and CDR2 FQNEAQ (reference sequence). The chain has TRBV7-9 and TRBJ2-7, with 14 bases aligning to TRBD2. The material sequenced was PBMCs. This clonotype originated in a woman in her 30s in good health and CMV-seronegative. The CDR3 nucleotides read TGTGCCAGCAGCACTCGACTAGCGGGAGGGCACGAGCAGTACTTC. Protein: CASSTRLAGGHEQYF.